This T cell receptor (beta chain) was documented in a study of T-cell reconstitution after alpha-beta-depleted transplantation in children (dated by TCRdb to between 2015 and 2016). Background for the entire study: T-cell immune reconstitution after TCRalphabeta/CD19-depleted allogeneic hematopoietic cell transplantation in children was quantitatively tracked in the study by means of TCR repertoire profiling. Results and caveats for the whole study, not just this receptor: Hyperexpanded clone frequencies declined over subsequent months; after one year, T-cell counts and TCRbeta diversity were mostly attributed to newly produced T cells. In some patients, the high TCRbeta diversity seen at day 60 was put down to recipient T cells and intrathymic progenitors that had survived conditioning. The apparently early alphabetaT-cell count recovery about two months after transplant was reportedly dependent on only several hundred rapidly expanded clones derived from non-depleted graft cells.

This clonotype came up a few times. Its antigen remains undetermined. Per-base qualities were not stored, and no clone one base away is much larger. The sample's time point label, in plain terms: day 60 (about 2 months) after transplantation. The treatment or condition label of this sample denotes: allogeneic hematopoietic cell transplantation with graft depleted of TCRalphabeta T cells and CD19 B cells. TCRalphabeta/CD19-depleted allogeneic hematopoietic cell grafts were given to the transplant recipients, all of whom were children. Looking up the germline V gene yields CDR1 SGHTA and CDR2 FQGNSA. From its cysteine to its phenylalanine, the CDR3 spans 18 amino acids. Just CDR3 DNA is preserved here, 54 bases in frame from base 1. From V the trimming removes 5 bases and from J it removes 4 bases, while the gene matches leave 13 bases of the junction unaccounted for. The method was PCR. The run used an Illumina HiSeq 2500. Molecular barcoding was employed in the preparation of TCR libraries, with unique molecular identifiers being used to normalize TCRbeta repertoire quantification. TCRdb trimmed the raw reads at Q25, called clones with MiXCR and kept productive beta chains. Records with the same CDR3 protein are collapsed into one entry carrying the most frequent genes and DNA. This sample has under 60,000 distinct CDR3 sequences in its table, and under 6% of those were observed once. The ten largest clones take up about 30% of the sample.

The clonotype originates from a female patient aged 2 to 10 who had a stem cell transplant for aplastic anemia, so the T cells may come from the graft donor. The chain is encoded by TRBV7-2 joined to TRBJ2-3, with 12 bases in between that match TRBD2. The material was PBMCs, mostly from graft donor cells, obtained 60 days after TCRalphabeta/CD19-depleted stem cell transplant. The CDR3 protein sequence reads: CASSRSAQLAGGSDTQYF. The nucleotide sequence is TGTGCCAGCAGCCGAAGCGCCCAACTAGCGGGGGGCTCAGATACGCAGTATTTT.